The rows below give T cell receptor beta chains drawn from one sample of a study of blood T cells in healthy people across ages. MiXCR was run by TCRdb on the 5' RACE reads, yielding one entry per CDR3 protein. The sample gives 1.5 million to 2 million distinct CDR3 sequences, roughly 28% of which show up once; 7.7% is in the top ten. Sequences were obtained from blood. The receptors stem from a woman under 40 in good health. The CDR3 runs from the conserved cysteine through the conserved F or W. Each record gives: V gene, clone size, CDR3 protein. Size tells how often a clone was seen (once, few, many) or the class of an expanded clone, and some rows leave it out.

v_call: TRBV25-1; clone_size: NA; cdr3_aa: CASSDQRQGARNGYTF
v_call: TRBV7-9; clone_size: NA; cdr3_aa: CASSATGRTQETQYF
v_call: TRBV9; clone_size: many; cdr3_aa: CASSPWLGVSNEQFF
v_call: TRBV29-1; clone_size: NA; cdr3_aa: CSKRGVSYNEQFF
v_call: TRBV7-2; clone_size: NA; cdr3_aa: CASSPRAIYNEQFF
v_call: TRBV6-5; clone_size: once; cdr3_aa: CASSRRDTTYEQYF
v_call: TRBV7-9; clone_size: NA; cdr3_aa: CASSLFRARGNEQFF
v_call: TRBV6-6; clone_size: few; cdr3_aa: CASKGNTIYF
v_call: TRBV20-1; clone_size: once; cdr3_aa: CSAWRRLAGVGEQFF
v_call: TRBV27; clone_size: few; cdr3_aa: CASSPYGQGYEQYF
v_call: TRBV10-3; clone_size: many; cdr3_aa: CASAGASGRYEQYF
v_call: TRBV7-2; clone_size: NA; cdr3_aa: CASSGRGAEQFF
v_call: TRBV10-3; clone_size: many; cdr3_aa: CAISVGGRSNNEQFF
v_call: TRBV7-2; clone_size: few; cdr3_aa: CASSSQGLTDTQYF
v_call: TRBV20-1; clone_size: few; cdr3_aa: CSARHSDTQYF
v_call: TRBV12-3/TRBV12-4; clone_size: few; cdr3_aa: CASRPQWTGEQYF
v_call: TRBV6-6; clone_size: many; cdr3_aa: CASSLQTPNNEQFF
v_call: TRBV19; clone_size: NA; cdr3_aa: CASRLASGGLYNEQYF
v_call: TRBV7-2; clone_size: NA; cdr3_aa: CASSLAASGGARYEQYF
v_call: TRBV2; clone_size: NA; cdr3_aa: CVSSLQGAGSNIQYF
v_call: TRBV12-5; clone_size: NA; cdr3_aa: CASGYLAEVPYEQYF
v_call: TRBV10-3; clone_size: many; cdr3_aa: CAISEDGHEQYF
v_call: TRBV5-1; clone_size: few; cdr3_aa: CASSLWDGLSGYTF
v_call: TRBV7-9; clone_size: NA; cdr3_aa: CASSPWGEYGYTF
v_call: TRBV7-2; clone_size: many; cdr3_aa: CASSSSGVLYEQYF
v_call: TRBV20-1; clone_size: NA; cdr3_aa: CSARLAGTQYEQYF
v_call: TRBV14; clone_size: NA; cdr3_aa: CASSRGSQPQHF
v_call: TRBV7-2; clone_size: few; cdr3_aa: CTSSPFSVAVEQFF
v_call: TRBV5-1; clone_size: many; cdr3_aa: CASSLGDRDDNEQFF
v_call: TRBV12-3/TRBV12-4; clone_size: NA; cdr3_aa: CASRKRLRTDTQYF
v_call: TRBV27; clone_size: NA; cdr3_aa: CASRGQGARGYTF
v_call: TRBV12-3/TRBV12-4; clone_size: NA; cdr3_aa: CASRQTGSRADTQYF
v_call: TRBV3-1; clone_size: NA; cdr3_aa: CASSPIAGASDTQYF
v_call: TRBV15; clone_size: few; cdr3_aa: CATSRGTGSGANVLTF
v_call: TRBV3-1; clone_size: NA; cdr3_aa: CASNQQTEAFF
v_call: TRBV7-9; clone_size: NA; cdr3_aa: CASSTWWSGTEEETQYF
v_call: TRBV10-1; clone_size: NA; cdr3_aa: CASSESGAQDTQYF
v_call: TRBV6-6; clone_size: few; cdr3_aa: CASSYSTGFRNEQFF
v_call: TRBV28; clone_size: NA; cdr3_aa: CAGRGPGEDTQYF
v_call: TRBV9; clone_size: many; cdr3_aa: CASSAVAGDEQYF
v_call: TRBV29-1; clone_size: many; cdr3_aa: CSVGLAPNNEQFF
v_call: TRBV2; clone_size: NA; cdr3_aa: CARGPAGANVRTF
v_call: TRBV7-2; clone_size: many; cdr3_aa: CASSTRGGNYGYTF